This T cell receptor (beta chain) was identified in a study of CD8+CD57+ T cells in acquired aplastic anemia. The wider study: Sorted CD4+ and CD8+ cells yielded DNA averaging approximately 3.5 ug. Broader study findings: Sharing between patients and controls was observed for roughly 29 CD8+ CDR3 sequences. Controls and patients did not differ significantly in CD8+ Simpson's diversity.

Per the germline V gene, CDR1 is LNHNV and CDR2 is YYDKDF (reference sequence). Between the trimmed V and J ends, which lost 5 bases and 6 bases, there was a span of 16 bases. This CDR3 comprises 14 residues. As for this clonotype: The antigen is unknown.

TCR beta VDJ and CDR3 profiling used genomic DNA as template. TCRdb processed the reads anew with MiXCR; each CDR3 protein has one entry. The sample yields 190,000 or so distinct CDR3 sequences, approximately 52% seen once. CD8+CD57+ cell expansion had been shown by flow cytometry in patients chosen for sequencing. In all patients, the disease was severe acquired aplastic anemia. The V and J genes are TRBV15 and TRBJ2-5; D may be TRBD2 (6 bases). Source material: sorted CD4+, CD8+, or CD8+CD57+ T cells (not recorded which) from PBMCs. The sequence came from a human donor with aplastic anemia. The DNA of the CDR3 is TGTGCCACCAGCTCGCGGACCGGGGGAAAGACCCAGTACTTC. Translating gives CATSSRTGGKTQYF.